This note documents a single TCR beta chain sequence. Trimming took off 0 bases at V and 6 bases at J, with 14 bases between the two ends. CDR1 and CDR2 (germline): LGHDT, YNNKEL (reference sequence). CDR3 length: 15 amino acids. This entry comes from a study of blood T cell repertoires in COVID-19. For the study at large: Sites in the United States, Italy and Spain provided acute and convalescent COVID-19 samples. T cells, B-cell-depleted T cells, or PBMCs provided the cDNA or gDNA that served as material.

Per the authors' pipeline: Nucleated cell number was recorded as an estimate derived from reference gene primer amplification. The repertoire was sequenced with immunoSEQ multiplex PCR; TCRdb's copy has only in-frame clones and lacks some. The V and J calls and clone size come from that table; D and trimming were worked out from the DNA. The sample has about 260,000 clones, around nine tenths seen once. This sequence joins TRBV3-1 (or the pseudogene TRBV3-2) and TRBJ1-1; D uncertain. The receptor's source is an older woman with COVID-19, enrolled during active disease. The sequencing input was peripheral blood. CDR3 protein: CASSQDFGRFSEAFF. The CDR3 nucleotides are TGTGCCAGCAGCCAAGATTTCGGCAGGTTCTCTGAAGCTTTCTTT.